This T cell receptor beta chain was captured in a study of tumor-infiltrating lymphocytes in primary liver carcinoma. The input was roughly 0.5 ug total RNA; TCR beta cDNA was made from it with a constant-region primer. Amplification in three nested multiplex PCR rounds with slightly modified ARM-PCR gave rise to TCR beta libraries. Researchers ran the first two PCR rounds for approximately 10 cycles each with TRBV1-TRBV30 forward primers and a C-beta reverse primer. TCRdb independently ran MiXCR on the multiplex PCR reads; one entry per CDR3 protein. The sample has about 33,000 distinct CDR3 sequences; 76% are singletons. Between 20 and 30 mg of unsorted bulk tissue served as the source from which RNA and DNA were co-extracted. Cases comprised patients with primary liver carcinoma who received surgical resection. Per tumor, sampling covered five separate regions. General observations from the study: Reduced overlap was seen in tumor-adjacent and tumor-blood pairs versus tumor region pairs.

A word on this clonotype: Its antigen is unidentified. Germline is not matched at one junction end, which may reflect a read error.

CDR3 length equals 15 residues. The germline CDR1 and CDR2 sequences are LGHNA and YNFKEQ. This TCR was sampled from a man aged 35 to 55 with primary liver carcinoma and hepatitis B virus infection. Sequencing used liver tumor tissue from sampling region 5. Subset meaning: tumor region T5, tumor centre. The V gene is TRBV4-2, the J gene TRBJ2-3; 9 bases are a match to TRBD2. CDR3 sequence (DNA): TGTGCAAGCAGCCAAGGAGGCGGGAGGGGGAATACGCAGTATTTT. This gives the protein CASSQGGGRGNTQYF.